This is a list of T cell receptor beta chains from one sample in a study of T-cell reconstitution after alpha-beta-depleted transplantation in children. A single record per CDR3 protein comes from TCRdb applying MiXCR to the PCR reads. The data show 210,000 or so distinct CDR3 sequences, with roughly 10% seen just once and roughly 27% held by the top ten. Sequenced material: PBMCs, taken before TCRalphabeta/CD19-depleted stem cell transplant. These receptor sequences come from a child less than two years old with acute myeloid leukemia, due to receive a stem cell transplant. Each CDR3 is given with its conserved first and last residue. Fields, in order: CDR3 protein, CDR3 DNA, clone size, CDR3 length, D gene, V gene, J gene. D genes are given only for firm matches. Clone size appears in some rows only: once, few, many, or a class for an expanded clone.

CASSRGGNNQPQHF	TGTGCCAGTAGTAGGGGAGGGAATAATCAGCCCCAGCATTTT	-	14	-	TRBV19	TRBJ1-5
CSARDNGYVGEAFF	TGCAGTGCTAGAGATAACGGATATGTCGGTGAAGCTTTCTTT	-	14	-	TRBV20-1	TRBJ1-1
CSAPGLGVETQYF	TGCAGTGCGCCCGGGCTCGGCGTGGAGACCCAGTACTTC	many	13	-	TRBV20-1	TRBJ2-5
CASSQYTGAISGANVLTF	TGTGCCAGCAGCCAATATACAGGGGCCATCTCTGGGGCCAACGTCCTGACTTTC	-	18	TRBD1	TRBV4-2	TRBJ2-6
CASSLEWTNYGYTF	TGCGCCAGCAGCTTGGAATGGACTAACTATGGCTACACCTTC	many	14	-	TRBV5-1	TRBJ1-2
CASSLVAGGELFF	TGTGCCAGCAGCTTGGTGGCGGGCGGGGAGCTGTTTTTT	many	13	-	TRBV5-5	TRBJ2-2
CASSVFGGGSTDTQYF	TGTGCCAGCAGCGTTTTCGGGGGAGGGAGCACAGATACGCAGTATTTT	many	16	TRBD2	TRBV9	TRBJ2-3
CASSEAGRRGYEQYF	TGTGCCAGCAGTGAAGCGGGAAGGAGAGGCTACGAGCAGTACTTC	few	15	-	TRBV2	TRBJ2-7
CRVGGQNTGELFF	TGCAGAGTGGGGGGACAGAACACCGGGGAGCTGTTTTTT	once	13	-	TRBV29-1	TRBJ2-2
CSAMTGMSEKLFF	TGCAGCGCCATGACAGGGATGAGTGAAAAACTGTTTTTT	many	13	TRBD1	TRBV29-1	TRBJ1-4
CASSLGLGGGELFF	TGTGCCAGCAGCCTGGGACTAGGTGGGGGGGAGCTGTTTTTT	many	14	TRBD2	TRBV12-3/TRBV12-4	TRBJ2-2
CASSPRAGGAEAFF	TGTGCCAGCAGCCCCCGGGCAGGGGGCGCTGAAGCTTTCTTT	many	14	TRBD1	TRBV7-2	TRBJ1-1
CSVAGLYTDTQYF	TGCAGCGTTGCGGGACTTTATACAGATACGCAGTATTTT	many	13	-	TRBV20-1	TRBJ2-3
CCARGLGGTTGANVLTF	TGCTGTGCTAGAGGTCTTGGAGGAACTACTGGGGCCAACGTCCTGACTTTC	few	17	-	TRBV20-1	TRBJ2-6
CASSLGRGRNTEAFF	TGTGCCAGCAGCCTCGGCAGGGGGAGGAACACTGAAGCTTTCTTT	many	15	TRBD1	TRBV3-1	TRBJ1-1
CASSVVGDSGYSFYGYTF	TGTGCCAGCAGCGTAGTGGGGGACAGCGGCTATTCTTTCTATGGCTACACCTTC	many	18	TRBD1	TRBV9	TRBJ1-2
CASSLSPGWEQYF	TGTGCCAGCAGTTTATCCCCAGGGTGGGAGCAGTACTTC	many	13	-	TRBV27	TRBJ2-7
CATSPGGLAYNEQFF	TGTGCCACCTCTCCGGGGGGACTAGCTTACAATGAGCAGTTCTTC	many	15	TRBD2	TRBV14	TRBJ2-1
CASSLGLQGGEKLFF	TGCGCCAGCAGCTTGGGTTTGCAGGGAGGGGAAAAACTGTTTTTT	-	15	-	TRBV5-1	TRBJ1-4
CASSSMGQGGGYTF	TGTGCCAGCAGCTCAATGGGACAGGGAGGCGGCTACACCTTC	many	14	TRBD1	TRBV7-2	TRBJ1-2
CASNTPGTQYF	TGTGCCAGCAACACCCCGGGGACCCAGTACTTC	many	11	-	TRBV6-2/TRBV6-3	TRBJ2-5
CASSQDGDTLAVRGTQYF	TGCGCCAGCAGCCAAGATGGGGACACCCTCGCGGTTAGGGGGACCCAGTACTTC	many	18	-	TRBV4-3	TRBJ2-5
CASSSGHQETQYF	TGTGCCAGCTCATCGGGCCACCAAGAGACCCAGTACTTC	-	13	-	TRBV18	TRBJ2-5
CASSSSGADTQYF	TGTGCCAGCAGCTCGTCAGGGGCCGATACGCAGTATTTT	many	13	-	TRBV7-2	TRBJ2-3
CSADFNEQFF	TGCAGTGCTGACTTCAATGAGCAGTTCTTC	many	10	-	TRBV20-1	TRBJ2-1
CAISGAVNTEAFF	TGTGCCATCTCAGGGGCAGTGAACACTGAAGCTTTCTTT	many	13	-	TRBV10-3	TRBJ1-1
CASAGTGGNQPQHF	TGTGCCAGTGCCGGGACAGGGGGCAATCAGCCCCAGCATTTT	-	14	TRBD1	TRBV2	TRBJ1-5
CSALGQGANYGYTF	TGCAGCGCCCTTGGACAGGGAGCTAACTATGGCTACACCTTC	many	14	TRBD1	TRBV29-1	TRBJ1-2
CAISLGQVFYGDTF	TGTGCCATCAGTTTAGGACAGGTCTTCTATGGCGACACCTTC	once	14	TRBD1	TRBV12-3/TRBV12-4	TRBJ1-2
CSGRDGDYGYTF	TGCAGTGGAAGGGACGGTGACTATGGCTACACCTTC	many	12	-	TRBV20-1	TRBJ1-2
CASNTGTPIKDTQYF	TGCGCCAGCAATACCGGGACCCCTATCAAAGATACGCAGTATTTT	once	15	-	TRBV5-1	TRBJ2-3
CASSSGQGLLDEQFF	TGTGCCAGCAGCTCGGGACAGGGATTATTGGATGAGCAGTTCTTC	-	15	TRBD1	TRBV11-3	TRBJ2-1
CASSVLVTNEQFF	TGTGCCAGCAGTGTACTAGTAACCAATGAGCAGTTCTTC	many	13	-	TRBV27	TRBJ2-1
CASSQNRVETQYF	TGTGCCAGCAGCCAAAACAGGGTTGAGACCCAGTACTTC	few	13	-	TRBV14	TRBJ2-5
CASSLRDPHQETQYF	TGTGCCAGCAGTTTGAGGGACCCCCACCAAGAGACCCAGTACTTC	many	15	-	TRBV12-3/TRBV12-4	TRBJ2-5
CAITSGRGTDTQYF	TGTGCCATCACTAGCGGGAGGGGCACAGATACGCAGTATTTT	many	14	TRBD2	TRBV10-3	TRBJ2-3
CASSPGTVSNTEAFF	TGTGCCAGCTCACCAGGGACAGTCTCAAACACTGAAGCTTTCTTT	many	15	TRBD1	TRBV18	TRBJ1-1
CASSLTASSYEQYF	TGTGCCAGCAGTTTGACAGCGAGCTCCTACGAGCAGTACTTC	many	14	-	TRBV12-3/TRBV12-4	TRBJ2-7
CASSPSRSEETQYF	TGTGCCAGCAGCCCCTCCCGGAGCGAAGAGACCCAGTACTTC	few	14	-	TRBV4-2	TRBJ2-5
CASSSLPALRATGELFF	TGTGCCAGCAGCTCCCTACCAGCTCTGAGGGCCACCGGGGAGCTGTTTTTT	-	17	-	TRBV11-2	TRBJ2-2
CSAREGGGNSPLHF	TGCAGTGCTAGAGAGGGTGGGGGAAATTCACCCCTCCACTTT	many	14	-	TRBV20-1	TRBJ1-6
CASSQLTGGNSPLHF	TGTGCCAGCAGCCAATTGACAGGGGGTAATTCACCCCTCCACTTT	many	15	TRBD1	TRBV3-1	TRBJ1-6
CASSFNSPLHF	TGTGCCAGCAGCTTCAATTCACCCCTCCACTTT	many	11	-	TRBV7-2	TRBJ1-6
CASSLGRTSGNTIYF	TGCGCCAGCAGCTTGGGGCGAACCTCTGGAAACACCATATATTTT	-	15	-	TRBV5-1	TRBJ1-3
CASSLGGRADTIYF	TGTGCCAGCAGCTTAGGGGGGAGGGCGGACACCATATATTTT	few	14	-	TRBV7-2	TRBJ1-3
CASSLQGTDTQYF	TGTGCCAGCAGCTTACAGGGCACAGATACGCAGTATTTT	many	13	-	TRBV7-2	TRBJ2-3
CATRQEETQYF	TGTGCCACCCGACAGGAAGAGACCCAGTACTTC	many	11	-	TRBV10-3	TRBJ2-5
CASSTSGSHGYTF	-	many	13	-	TRBV28	TRBJ1-2
CASSARQGTRSNTEAFF	TGTGCCAGCAGCGCGAGACAGGGGACACGGTCGAACACTGAAGCTTTCTTT	many	17	TRBD1	TRBV9	TRBJ1-1
CASCTSGASGALQETQYF	TGTGCCAGCTGCACGTCGGGAGCTAGCGGGGCACTCCAAGAGACCCAGTACTTC	many	18	TRBD2	TRBV28	TRBJ2-5
CASSPGGGIYNEQFF	TGCGCCAGCAGCCCCGGGGGGGGGATTTACAATGAGCAGTTCTTC	many	15	TRBD2	TRBV5-1	TRBJ2-1
CASTTEGYSYEQYF	TGTGCCAGCACCACAGAAGGCTACTCCTACGAGCAGTACTTC	many	14	-	TRBV28	TRBJ2-7
CASSDGRLSGELFF	TGTGCCAGCAGTGACGGGAGGTTGAGTGGCGAGCTGTTTTTT	-	14	TRBD2	TRBV2	TRBJ2-2
CASSLSGGPGDSGELFF	TGCGCCAGCAGCTTGTCAGGGGGCCCAGGAGATTCCGGGGAGCTGTTTTTT	many	17	TRBD1	TRBV5-1	TRBJ2-2